Listed below are T cell receptor beta chains from one sample, sequenced in a study of OX40 agonist ivuxolimab in advanced cancers. The table came from immunoSEQ multiplex PCR; TCRdb's copy has only in-frame clones and leaves some out. This sample carries tens of thousands of clones, roughly 84% of them seen once, and the ten largest clones take about a sixth. This specimen consisted of CD4+ or CD8+ T cells sorted from blood, obtained in a trial of the OX40 agonist ivuxolimab. These receptors were collected from an adult with an advanced solid tumor such as melanoma, head and neck, liver or kidney cancer. Both conserved end residues are part of each CDR3. D genes are given only for firm matches. For some rows the clone size is stated as once, few or many, or as a class when expanded; others skip it.

TGTGCCAGCAGCGGACAGGGGAACTATGGCTACACCTTC | CASSGQGNYGYTF | TRBD1 | TRBV5-6 | NA | TRBJ1-2
TGTGCCAGCAGCGTCTCCGACAGGCTCGGTTATAATTCACCCCTCCACTTT | CASSVSDRLGYNSPLHF | NA | TRBV9 | NA | TRBJ1-6
TGTGCCAGCTCACCAGGTAGGGGGACTGAAGCTTTCTTT | CASSPGRGTEAFF | NA | TRBV18 | NA | TRBJ1-1
TGTGCCAGCAGCAACCCTCGCAGCTTAGCGGGAGAGGGAGAGCAGTACTTC | CASSNPRSLAGEGEQYF | TRBD2 | TRBV7-9 | once | TRBJ2-7
TGTGCCAGCAGCCTGGGGACTCTAGCGAGTGAGCAGTTCTTC | CASSLGTLASEQFF | NA | TRBV5-6 | few | TRBJ2-1
TGCGCCAGCAGCTTGGGGGCAGGCAGGGACATTCAGTACTTC | CASSLGAGRDIQYF | NA | TRBV5-1 | NA | TRBJ2-4
TGTGCCAGCAGTGAAGCGCCGGCTAGCCCCTACGAGCAGTACTTC | CASSEAPASPYEQYF | NA | TRBV2 | NA | TRBJ2-7
TGTGCCAGCAGTTCAGGGAGCGGCGGGGAGCTGTTTTTT | CASSSGSGGELFF | NA | TRBV28 | NA | TRBJ2-2
TGTGCCAGTAAGGACAGGGCCCTCTCCAATGAAAAACTGTTTTTT | CASKDRALSNEKLFF | TRBD1 | TRBV19 | NA | TRBJ1-4
TGTGCCAGCAGCCCAGGGGCAAATGAGCAGTTCTTC | CASSPGANEQFF | NA | TRBV7-9 | NA | TRBJ2-1
TGTGCCACCCAACCACCAGGGACCTATGGCTACACCTTC | CATQPPGTYGYTF | NA | TRBV28 | NA | TRBJ1-2
TGCAGCGTAGAAGACACGTCCTACGAGCAGTACTTC | CSVEDTSYEQYF | NA | TRBV29-1 | NA | TRBJ2-7
TGTGCCAGTAGTCCACTTTGGGGGACAGGAGATTACGAGCAGTACTTC | CASSPLWGTGDYEQYF | TRBD1 | TRBV19 | NA | TRBJ2-7
TGCGCCAGCAGCCAAAGGACTAGCGGGAGCACAGATACGCAGTATTTT | CASSQRTSGSTDTQYF | TRBD2 | TRBV5-1 | once | TRBJ2-3
TGTGCCAGCAGCCCAGGGGCCTGGAACACCGGGGAGCTGTTTTTT | CASSPGAWNTGELFF | NA | TRBV7-9 | NA | TRBJ2-2
TGTGCCAGCTCAATCCGACAGGCCCAGGTGGACACTGAAGCTTTCTTT | CASSIRQAQVDTEAFF | NA | TRBV18 | NA | TRBJ1-1
TGCGCCAGCAGCCAAGATCCCGCGCGGGCATACTCCTACGAGCAGTACTTC | CASSQDPARAYSYEQYF | NA | TRBV4-1 | once | TRBJ2-7
TGCAGCGTAGACCCCCAGGCGCTTAATAACTATGGCTACACCTTC | CSVDPQALNNYGYTF | NA | TRBV29-1 | NA | TRBJ1-2
TGTGCCAGTAGTGTAGGGGCCGCCTACACAGATACGCAGTATTTT | CASSVGAAYTDTQYF | NA | TRBV19 | once | TRBJ2-3
TGTGCCAGCAGCTTAGGCGGCAGGGACACCTACAATGAGCAGTTCTTC | CASSLGGRDTYNEQFF | NA | TRBV11-3 | NA | TRBJ2-1
TGTGCCAGCAGTTTAGCCGGGACAAGGAGCCACTACGAGCAGTACTTC | CASSLAGTRSHYEQYF | NA | TRBV28 | NA | TRBJ2-7
TGTGCCAGCAGCTTAGAAACGGGAGGGCCATCAGATACGCAGTATTTT | CASSLETGGPSDTQYF | TRBD2 | TRBV7-9 | few | TRBJ2-3
TGTGCCAGCACCAAGTCTCCGGGGGGGTCTGAAGCTTTCTTT | CASTKSPGGSEAFF | NA | TRBV9 | NA | TRBJ1-1
TGCAGCGTTGACATGCAAGGACTAGCGGGAAGATGGAGAAGCTCCTACAATGAGCAGTTCTTC | CSVDMQGLAGRWRSSYNEQFF | TRBD2 | TRBV29-1 | NA | TRBJ2-1
TGTGCCAGCAGCCAAATAGGGACTAGCGGGAGTACGGATACGCAGTATTTT | CASSQIGTSGSTDTQYF | TRBD2 | TRBV4-2 | NA | TRBJ2-3
TGTGCCAGCACCCTCTCGGCGTATGGAAACACCATATATTTT | CASTLSAYGNTIYF | NA | TRBV28 | NA | TRBJ1-3
TGTGCCAGCGGAGGTTCAAGGGCAACGAACACCGGGGAGCTGTTTTTT | CASGGSRATNTGELFF | NA | TRBV5-4 | NA | TRBJ2-2
TGTGCCAGCAGGGGGGATGGAGAGACCCAGTACTTC | CASRGDGETQYF | NA | TRBV2 | NA | TRBJ2-5
TGTGCCAGCAACCTTGAGGGGCTAGCGGGCAGAGAGCAGTTCTTC | CASNLEGLAGREQFF | TRBD2 | TRBV7-2 | NA | TRBJ2-1
TGCGCCAGTTATGGGGCAGGCCAAGCTAAAGAAGCTTTCTTT | CASYGAGQAKEAFF | NA | TRBV5-1 | NA | TRBJ1-1
TGTGCCAGTAGTATTTTGGGACTAGCGGGAGGGCCAGGGGAGACCCAGTACTTC | CASSILGLAGGPGETQYF | TRBD2 | TRBV19 | NA | TRBJ2-5
TGTGCCAGCAGCTTACTCAATAACTATGGCTACACCTTC | CASSLLNNYGYTF | NA | TRBV5-8 | NA | TRBJ1-2
TGTGCCAGCAGCTTGGGGTTAGCGGGAGGTCTCTCCTACGAGCAGTACTTC | CASSLGLAGGLSYEQYF | TRBD2 | TRBV5-5 | NA | TRBJ2-7
TGTGCCATCAGTGAGGGGTTCGGGGAGCTGTTTTTT | CAISEGFGELFF | NA | TRBV10-3 | NA | TRBJ2-2
TGCGCCAGCACAAAACAGGGGGGCACAGATACGCAGTATTTT | CASTKQGGTDTQYF | TRBD1 | TRBV5-1 | NA | TRBJ2-3
TGCGCCAGCAGCCAGGGGGCGGGGTACAATGAGCAGTTCTTC | CASSQGAGYNEQFF | TRBD1 | TRBV5-1 | NA | TRBJ2-1